What follows are 15 T cell receptor beta chains derived from one specimen sequenced in a study of cytomegalovirus exposure and HLA in healthy donors. PCR primers comprised 60 Vbeta and 13 Jbeta primers. TCRdb's copy holds only in-frame clones and misses some; the assay was immunoSEQ multiplex PCR. The profile shows 200,000 to 250,000 clones, around four fifths of them singletons. Sequenced material: PBMCs. The receptors here all came from a woman aged 55 to 70 in good health and CMV-seropositive.

This chain uses TRBV15 with TRBJ1-3; perhaps TRBD1 as D (5 bases). The germline CDR1 and CDR2 sequences are LNHNV and YYDKDF (reference sequence). The CDR3 runs 17 residues. V was cut by 0 bases and J by 0 bases, with 12 bases left in between. Written as DNA, the CDR3 is TGTGCCACCAGCAGAGATCGAACAGGTCCCTCTGGAAACACCATATATTTT. Residues: CATSRDRTGPSGNTIYF.

V and J are TRBV2 and TRBJ2-2, with TRBD2 as a possible D gene (5 bases). The V gene's germline CDR1 is SNHLY and CDR2 FYNNEI. This CDR3 has 14 residues. V was pared by 6 bases and J by 7 bases, with 15 bases between. This CDR3 is CASSKQRWGGELFF. Here the CDR3 DNA reads TGTGCCAGCAGCAAACAGCGGTGGGGCGGGGAGCTGTTTTTT.

The chain recombines TRBV7-8 with TRBJ1-4, with 7 bases that match TRBD1. V shed 5 bases and J 8 bases; nucleotides not matched to a gene: 5. The CDR3 has 13 residues. Germline V gene sequence: CDR1 SGHVS, CDR2 FQNEAQ. As DNA, the CDR3 is TGTGCCAGCAGCCCGACAGGGCGGGAAAAACTGTTTTTT. Translated: CASSPTGREKLFF. Full variable domain (outside the CDR3, taken from reference TRBV7-8 and TRBJ1-4): GAGVSQSPRYKVAKRGQDVALRCDPISGHVSLFWYQQALGQGPEFLTYFQNEAQLDKSGLPSDRFFAERPEGSVSTLKIQRTQQEDSAVYLCASSPTGREKLFFGSGTQLSVL.

The chain uses TRBV19 and TRBJ1-4, with 8 nucleotides matching TRBD1. The CDR3 is 13 residues long. The trim removed 11 bases at V and 3 bases at J, leaving 5 bases unmatched. Germline V gene sequence: CDR1 LNHDA, CDR2 SQIVND (reference sequence). The CDR3 DNA sequence: TGTGCCGACGACAGGGGTGCTAATGAAAAACTGTTTTTT. Encoded protein: CADDRGANEKLFF.

The genes are TRBV7-8 and TRBJ2-1; the D is unclear. Germline CDR1 SGHVS, CDR2 FQNEAQ. Trimming stripped 1 base from V and 4 bases from J, with 11 bases between. The CDR3 runs 15 residues. The CDR3 protein is CASSLDVGPYNEQFF. CDR3 coding DNA: TGTGCCAGCAGCTTAGATGTTGGGCCTTACAATGAGCAGTTCTTC.

The chain is built from TRBV19 and TRBJ2-1, with a weak D call TRBD2 (6 bases). The CDR3 length is 15 residues. The germline V and J ends were trimmed by 5 bases and 5 bases, with 16 bases remaining between them. Germline V gives CDR1 LNHDA, CDR2 SQIVND (reference sequence). The CDR3 is CASSFGASDNNEQFF. CDR3 sequence (DNA): TGTGCCAGTAGTTTCGGGGCTAGCGATAACAATGAGCAGTTCTTC. Using reference TRBV19 and TRBJ2-1 for the parts outside the CDR3, the full variable domain is DGGITQSPKYLFRKEGQNVTLSCEQNLNHDAMYWYRQDPGQGLRLIYYSQIVNDFQKGDIAEGYSVSREKKESFPLTVTSAQKNPTAFYLCASSFGASDNNEQFFGPGTRLTVL.

The table lists this clone with a few counts. V gene TRBV30 combines with J gene TRBJ1-2, with 8 bases matching TRBD1. In germline, CDR1 is GTSNPN, CDR2 SVGIG (reference sequence). V lost 1 base, J lost 4 bases, and 8 bases stayed unmatched. The CDR3 loop spans 15 amino acids. The CDR3 sequence is CAWSGPGGESYGYTF. The CDR3, as DNA: TGTGCCTGGAGTGGACCAGGGGGCGAGAGCTATGGCTACACCTTC.

The chain has TRBV28 and TRBJ1-1, with D unclear. The CDR3 is 13 residues long. The V gene's germline CDR1 is MDHEN and CDR2 SYDVKM. V dropped 7 bases and J dropped 4 bases, with 13 bases sitting between them. This chain's CDR3 is CASISEIGTEAFF. As DNA, the CDR3 is TGTGCCAGCATCTCGGAGATAGGCACTGAAGCTTTCTTT.

The V call is TRBV29-1, the J call TRBJ1-3, with 7 nucleotides matching TRBD1. The CDR3 extends over 14 amino acids. Germline values: CDR1 SQVTM, CDR2 ANQGSEA. Trimming cost V 7 bases and J 4 bases; bases outside gene matches: 10. DNA of the CDR3: TGCAGCGGCCGCGGGGACAGACTGGGAAACACCATATATTTT. Translating gives CSGRGDRLGNTIYF. The full variable domain, completed using reference TRBV29-1 and TRBJ1-3, is SAVISQKPSRDICQRGTSLTIQCQVDSQVTMMFWYRQQPGQSLTLIATANQGSEATYESGFVIDKFPISRPNLTFSTLTVSNMSPEDSSIYLCSGRGDRLGNTIYFGEGSWLTVV.

This clone appeared once. The J gene is TRBJ1-2, the V gene TRBV19; 9 nucleotides agree with TRBD1. J was trimmed by 2 bases and V by 6 bases; bases with no gene match: 13. The CDR3 totals 17 residues. Germline V gene lookup returns CDR1 LNHDA and CDR2 SQIVND (reference sequence). The CDR3 here is CASSKIIGQGINYGYTF. The CDR3 nucleotides read TGTGCCAGTAGCAAAATCATCGGACAGGGGATAAACTATGGCTACACCTTC.

The chain links TRBV6-5 to TRBJ2-1; TRBD1 matches 10 bases. Germline CDR1 reads MNHEY; CDR2 reads SVGAGI. V shed 0 bases, J shed 10 bases, and the junction held 9 bases outside the gene matches. The CDR3 spans 16 residues. The CDR3 DNA follows: TGTGCCAGCAGTTACTCCCCCGGGACAGGGGTTGGGGAGCAGTTCTTC. It yields the protein CASSYSPGTGVGEQFF.

The chain carries TRBV5-1 and TRBJ1-2; D may be TRBD1 (5 bases). Germline values: CDR1 SGHRS, CDR2 YFSETQ. CDR3 length: 14 residues. V lost 3 bases and J lost 8, with 17 bases in between. The CDR3 DNA follows: TGCGCCAGCAGCTCTGGGGGGGAAGGGCGAGGCTACACCTTC. As protein: CASSSGGEGRGYTF.

V usage is TRBV10-3 and J usage is TRBJ1-6; 7 bases are shared with TRBD1. The CDR3 has 13 amino acids. J gave up 7 bases and V 8 bases, and 5 bases lay outside the gene matches. The V gene's germline CDR1 is ENHRY and CDR2 SYGVKD. The CDR3 is CAIVRDRNSPLHF. The DNA for the CDR3 is TGTGCCATCGTCCGGGACAGAAATTCACCCCTCCACTTT.

This clone was detected a few times. The rearrangement joins TRBV7-3 to TRBJ2-1; TRBD2 aligns across 12 bases. V was pared by 6 bases and J by 5 bases, with 5 bases of the junction left unmatched. Germline lookup yields CDR1 SGHTA and CDR2 FQGTGA. The CDR3 has 15 residues. Here the CDR3 reads CASSSGLAGNNEQFF. Written as DNA, the CDR3 is TGTGCCAGCAGTAGTGGACTAGCGGGGAACAATGAGCAGTTCTTC.

This rearrangement joins TRBV7-9 to TRBJ2-3; TRBD1 might be the D (6 bases). Germline V lookup: CDR1 SEHNR, CDR2 FQNEAQ (reference sequence). The CDR3 is 14 residues long. V was trimmed by 4 bases and J by 3 bases, leaving 11 bases between them. The CDR3 loop reads CASSSTGSTDTQYF. The CDR3 DNA is TGTGCCAGCAGCTCAACAGGGTCAACAGATACGCAGTATTTT.